This is a list of T cell receptor beta chains from one sample in a study of blood T cell repertoires in COVID-19. The method was immunoSEQ multiplex PCR; TCRdb's version includes in-frame clones alone and lacks a portion of them. Altogether some 380,000 clones are present, roughly 90% being singletons, with the ten largest covering about 7%. Sequenced: peripheral blood. These TCRs come from a man between 18 and 29 years old with active or convalescent COVID-19. Each CDR3 is given with its conserved first and last residue. The D gene is left open where the match is weak. Only part of the rows carry a size: once, few, many, or a class if the clone is expanded.

clone_size	v_call	j_call	d_call	cdr3_nt	cdr3_aa
-	TRBV6-5	TRBJ1-1	-	TGTGCCAGCATCGGGAACACTGAAGCTTTCTTT	CASIGNTEAFF
-	TRBV5-4	TRBJ1-4	-	TGTGCCAGCAGCCCCCCCGGGTATAATGAAAAACTGTTTTTT	CASSPPGYNEKLFF
-	TRBV11-2	TRBJ2-2	-	TGTGCCAGCAGCTTAGCAACACACAACACCGGGGAGCTGTTTTTT	CASSLATHNTGELFF
once	TRBV9	TRBJ1-5	TRBD1	TGTGCCAGCAGCCCTGAGGGGGCACGCAATCAGCCCCAGCATTTT	CASSPEGARNQPQHF
-	TRBV25-1	TRBJ2-3	TRBD2	TGTGCCAGCAGTCCCTCCCATTTAGCGGGGGGCCTCACAGATACGCAGTATTTT	CASSPSHLAGGLTDTQYF
many	TRBV4-1	TRBJ2-7	TRBD1	TGCGCCAGCAGCCAACCGGGACAGGGGAGGAACGAGCAGTACTTC	CASSQPGQGRNEQYF
-	TRBV3-1/TRBV3-2	TRBJ2-3	TRBD2	TGTGCCAGCAGCCAAGGGACTAGCGCTTTTAGCACAGATACGCAGTATTTT	CASSQGTSAFSTDTQYF
-	TRBV7-9	TRBJ2-7	-	TGTGCCAGCAGCTTAGATGGGTGGGAGTTGAGCTCCTACGAGCAGTACTTC	CASSLDGWELSSYEQYF
once	TRBV9	TRBJ1-2	TRBD1	TGTGCCAGCAGCGTGGGGTCGACAGGGATCTATGGCTACACCTTC	CASSVGSTGIYGYTF
-	TRBV19	TRBJ1-6	TRBD1	TGTGCCAGTAGTGTCCTGACAGGGCCTAATTCACCCCTCCACTTT	CASSVLTGPNSPLHF
once	TRBV5-1	TRBJ2-7	-	TGCGCCAGCAGCTTGTGGCAGAATTACGAGCAGTACTTC	CASSLWQNYEQYF
-	TRBV11-2	TRBJ2-7	-	TGTGCCAGCAGCTTAGAATTACCCTACAGGGCCTTCTCCTACGAGCAGTACTTC	CASSLELPYRAFSYEQYF
-	TRBV4-2	TRBJ1-2	-	TGTGCCAGCAGCCAAGATCTCCAGGACTATGGCTACACCTTC	CASSQDLQDYGYTF
-	TRBV18	TRBJ2-1	-	TGTGCCAGCTCACCAGGCTGGGCAGCTTACAATGAGCAGTTCTTC	CASSPGWAAYNEQFF
-	TRBV21-1	TRBJ1-1	-	TGTGCCAGCAGCAAATATAACAGGGTTAGGCCCTGCGCATTAAACACTGAAGCTTTCTTT	CASSKYNRVRPCALNTEAFF
once	TRBV5-1	TRBJ2-7	TRBD1	TGCGCCAGCAGCTGGGACCGGGACAGGGCCTCCTACGAGCAGTACTTC	CASSWDRDRASYEQYF
-	TRBV10-3	TRBJ1-1	TRBD1	TGTGCCGTTACAGGGGTTGGGAACACTGAAGCTTTCTTT	CAVTGVGNTEAFF
once	TRBV13	TRBJ2-7	TRBD2	TGTGCCAGCAGCTCCAGGACTAGCGCCTACTACGAGCAGTACTTC	CASSSRTSAYYEQYF
-	TRBV5-4	TRBJ2-2	-	TGTGCCAGCAGCTTGGTGCGGGGCGGGGAGCTGTTTTTT	CASSLVRGGELFF
-	TRBV10-1	TRBJ2-5	-	TGCGCCAGCAGTGAAACAGACCAAGAGACCCAGTACTTC	CASSETDQETQYF
-	TRBV28	TRBJ2-7	TRBD2	TGTGCCAGCAAACTAGCGGGGAACTCCTACGAGCAGTACTTC	CASKLAGNSYEQYF
few	TRBV19	TRBJ2-2	-	TGTGCCAGTAGTCCAACAAGGGGTTTCACCGGGGAGCTGTTTTTT	CASSPTRGFTGELFF
-	TRBV18	TRBJ2-5	-	TGTGCCAGCTCACCAGGGGCAGGGTCTATCCAAGAGACCCAGTACTTC	CASSPGAGSIQETQYF
-	TRBV5-6	TRBJ2-7	TRBD1	TGTGCCAGCAGCTTCATAACAGGGGACCACGAGCAGTACTTC	CASSFITGDHEQYF
-	TRBV29-1	TRBJ1-1	TRBD1	TGCAGCGTCAGACAGGGTACCACTGAAGCTTTCTTT	CSVRQGTTEAFF
-	TRBV2	TRBJ2-7	-	TGTGCCAGCAGTGATGGCCCGGGTTCCTACGAGCAGTACTTC	CASSDGPGSYEQYF
-	TRBV11-3	TRBJ2-1	TRBD2	TGTGCCAGCAGCTCCGGGGCTAGCGGGCATGAGCAGTTCTTC	CASSSGASGHEQFF
many	TRBV3-1/TRBV3-2	TRBJ1-5	-	TGTGCCAGCAGCCAATGGGAGGAGGTAGGGAATAAGGGCAATCAGCCCCAGCATTTT	CASSQWEEVGNKGNQPQHF
-	TRBV4-1	TRBJ1-1	-	TGCGCCAGCAGTAGGGGGGGAGGCATGAACACTGAAGCTTTCTTT	CASSRGGGMNTEAFF
-	TRBV6-2/TRBV6-3	TRBJ1-1	TRBD1	TGTGCCAGCAGTTATAGGAGCGGGACAGGGGGCGTGAAAAATGAAGCTTTCTTT	CASSYRSGTGGVKNEAFF
-	TRBV12-3/TRBV12-4	TRBJ1-2	-	TGTGCCAGCAGCGTCGGACAGAACTATGGCTACACCTTC	CASSVGQNYGYTF
-	TRBV4-2	TRBJ2-5	TRBD2	TGTGCCAGCAGGATCGGGAGGGGAGGAGGATCAGAGACCCAGTACTTC	CASRIGRGGGSETQYF
-	TRBV15	TRBJ2-3	TRBD2	TGTGCCACCAGCAGGGGGACTAGCGGGGGAGCTAGCACAGATACGCAGTATTTT	CATSRGTSGGASTDTQYF
-	TRBV6-5	TRBJ2-1	TRBD1	TGTGCCAGCAGTTACGACAGGGCCAATGAGCAGTTCTTC	CASSYDRANEQFF
-	TRBV12-5	TRBJ2-3	TRBD1	TGTGCTAGTGGTTTGGTACTCTGGGGACAGGGCCACACAGATACGCAGTATTTT	CASGLVLWGQGHTDTQYF
-	TRBV9	TRBJ1-6	-	TGTGCCAGCAGCGCCCCGGCCGGGAGCTCCTATAATTCACCCCTCCACTTT	CASSAPAGSSYNSPLHF
once	TRBV19	TRBJ1-2	-	TGTGCCAGTAGTATGCGGACAGACTACTATGGCTACACCTTC	CASSMRTDYYGYTF
-	TRBV3-1/TRBV3-2	TRBJ2-7	-	TGTGCCAGCAGCCAAGATCTGGGGACTGGCTCCTACGAGCAGTACTTC	CASSQDLGTGSYEQYF
once	TRBV5-5	TRBJ2-5	TRBD2	TGTGCCAGCAGCTATCCCACGGGGGGGGATCAAGAGACCCAGTACTTC	CASSYPTGGDQETQYF
-	TRBV7-9	TRBJ1-1	-	TGTGCCAGCAGCTTGACTAGAGAGCAGACTGAAGCTTTCTTT	CASSLTREQTEAFF
-	TRBV7-9	TRBJ2-3	-	TGTGCCAGCAGCAAATTGGGGCAGGCCCCGCAGTATTTT	CASSKLGQAPQYF
-	TRBV14	TRBJ1-2	-	TGTGCCAGCAGCCAAGAGCCAAAGGGGTGGCGCTACACCTTC	CASSQEPKGWRYTF
-	TRBV24-1	TRBJ1-2	-	TGTGCCACCAGTGACCCGGCAGGGTCTGGCTATGGCTACACCTTC	CATSDPAGSGYGYTF
-	TRBV21-1	TRBJ2-5	-	TGTGCCAGCAGCAACGGACTCCCCCTCGCTCGAGAGACCCAGTACTTC	CASSNGLPLARETQYF
-	TRBV4-2	TRBJ1-1	TRBD1	TGTGCCAGCAGCCAGTCGACAGGGACTTCAAACACTGAAGCTTTCTTT	CASSQSTGTSNTEAFF